This passage covers 17 T cell receptor beta chains from one sample sequenced in a study of cytomegalovirus exposure and HLA in healthy donors. The assay was immunoSEQ multiplex PCR, and TCRdb's table has in-frame clones only and misses some. The sample shows more than 150,000 clones, around four fifths of them seen only once. Sequencing was done on a sample of PBMCs. Receptors were obtained from a man aged 18 to 29 in good health and CMV-seropositive.

V is TRBV5-1 and J is TRBJ2-1, with D maybe TRBD2 (6 bases). The length of the CDR3 is 14 residues. From germline, CDR1 is SGHRS and CDR2 YFSETQ. The V end was cut by 1 base, the J end by 10 bases, with 15 bases between. CDR3 region: CASSLITSTSEQFF. CDR3 nucleotides: TGCGCCAGCAGCTTGATCACTAGCACTTCGGAGCAGTTCTTC. Drawing the rest from reference TRBV5-1 and TRBJ2-1, the complete variable domain is KAGVTQTPRYLIKTRGQQVTLSCSPISGHRSVSWYQQTPGQGLQFLFEYFSETQRNKGNFPGRFSGRQFSNSRSEMNVSTLELGDSALYLCASSLITSTSEQFFGPGTRLTVL.

This clone came up once. V is TRBV27 and J is TRBJ2-7, with 7 bases identical to TRBD1. The CDR3 contains 13 residues. Germline values: CDR1 MNHEY, CDR2 SMNVEV (reference sequence). V lost 4 bases and J lost 5; bases outside the gene matches: 5. The CDR3 reads CASSSHDRDEQYF. In DNA, the CDR3 is TGTGCCAGCAGTTCCCACGACAGGGACGAGCAGTACTTC.

V usage is TRBV4-2 and J usage is TRBJ2-7; D possibly corresponds to TRBD1 (5 bases). V was clipped by 0 bases and J by 9 bases, with 12 bases between them. Germline CDR1 reads LGHNA; CDR2 reads YNFKEQ. The CDR3 totals 13 residues. This chain's CDR3 is CASSQDRQGLQYF. In nucleotides, the CDR3 is TGTGCCAGCAGCCAAGATAGGCAGGGCTTGCAGTACTTC.

The chain is built from TRBV5-1 and TRBJ2-7; D may be TRBD2 (6 bases). V was clipped by 0 bases and J by 3 bases, with 13 bases between them. Germline-derived CDR1 and CDR2 are SGHRS and YFSETQ. This CDR3 region has 15 residues. The CDR3, as DNA: TGCGCCAGCAGCTTGGGGCTGGGCGGGGTCTACGAGCAGTACTTC. Its translation is CASSLGLGGVYEQYF.

Remarks on this clone: This sample includes further DNA sequences coding for the same CDR3. The chain recombines TRBV2 with TRBJ2-7; the match to TRBD2 covers 12 bases. Germline loops: CDR1 SNHLY, CDR2 FYNNEI. V shed 4 bases and J 2 bases; nucleotides not matched to a gene: 0. CDR3 length: 14 amino acids. CDR3 coding DNA: TGTGCCAGCAGTGGACTAGCGGGAGCCTACGAGCAGTACTTC. It translates to CASSGLAGAYEQYF.

The CDR3 is CASSYSASGQETQYF. CDR3 nucleotide sequence: TGTGCCAGCAGTTACTCGGCAAGCGGGCAAGAGACCCAGTACTTC. This chain links TRBV6-6 with TRBJ2-5; TRBD2 might be the D (6 bases). Germline CDR1 is MNHNY and CDR2 is SVGAGI (reference sequence). There are 15 residues in the CDR3. V was clipped by 0 bases and J by 2 bases, with 10 bases between them.

The V gene is TRBV5-5, the J gene TRBJ2-3; a weak D match, TRBD2 (5 bases). Trimming shortened V by 2 bases and J by 0 bases, and 7 bases separated the two germline ends. CDR3 length: 14 residues. Germline CDR1 SGHKS, CDR2 YYEKEE (reference sequence). This CDR3 reads CASSLGLSTDTQYF. CDR3 bases: TGTGCCAGCAGCTTAGGACTTAGCACAGATACGCAGTATTTT.

The CDR3 coding sequence is TGCGCCAGCAGCTTGGGCGGGGGACTACGTGGAAGCACAGATACGCAGTATTTT. This sequence encodes CASSLGGGLRGSTDTQYF. V gene TRBV5-1 combines with J gene TRBJ2-3; 7 bases map to TRBD2. This CDR3 is 18 amino acids long. V was clipped by 0 bases and J by 0 bases; unmatched bases: 10. Germline V gene data show CDR1 as SGHRS and CDR2 as YFSETQ.

The V call is TRBV21-1, the J call TRBJ2-5; the listed D gene, TRBD1, was not tested against the DNA. TRBV21-1 has pseudogene status. The CDR3 has 22 amino acids. Here the CDR3 DNA reads TGTGCCAGCAGCAAATTACCAGGGCAGGGGGCGTTAGGGATGTACGGCCAAGAGACCCAGTACTTC. This sequence encodes CASSKLPGQGALGMYGQETQYF.

This clone was seen a single time. The chain has TRBV7-9 and TRBJ1-2; D not resolved. This CDR3 comprises 13 residues. The V end lost 5 bases, the J end lost 3 bases, and 10 bases lay between the germline ends. CDR1 is SEHNR and CDR2 is FQNEAQ in the germline V gene (reference sequence). The CDR3 here is CASSVRVDYGYTF. In DNA, the CDR3 is TGTGCCAGCAGCGTCCGGGTCGACTATGGCTACACCTTC.

The rearrangement links TRBV30 to TRBJ1-1; 12 bases map to TRBD1. The trim removed 3 bases at V and 9 bases at J, leaving 5 bases unmatched. The CDR3 sequence is 13 residues long. The germline V gene encodes CDR1 GTSNPN and CDR2 SVGIG (reference sequence). In nucleotides, the CDR3 is TGTGCCTGGAGCGGGACAGGGGGCGGGAAAGCTTTCTTT. It encodes CAWSGTGGGKAFF.

The chain carries TRBV7-9 and TRBJ2-5, with TRBD2 as a possible D gene (6 bases). Germline loops: CDR1 SEHNR, CDR2 FQNEAQ (reference sequence). The CDR3 spans 14 residues. The V and J ends lost 5 bases and 3 bases respectively, with 13 bases between them. The CDR3 nucleotides read TGTGCCAGCAGCGCGGGGACGGTAGAAGAGACCCAGTACTTC. It translates to CASSAGTVEETQYF.

DNA of the CDR3: TGTGCCAGCCTCGGACTGTTTCCCTATGGCTACACCTTC. Translation: CASLGLFPYGYTF. V is TRBV25-1 and J is TRBJ1-2, with D uncertain. The V gene lost 8 bases and the J gene lost 4 bases, with 14 bases spanning the gap. CDR3 size: 13 residues. Germline V gene sequence: CDR1 MGHDK, CDR2 SYGVNS.

This clone was observed once. The chain recombines TRBV19 with TRBJ2-7; D not resolved. Trimming removed 6 bases from V and 0 bases from J, with 9 bases in between. Germline CDR1 reads LNHDA; CDR2 reads SQIVND (reference sequence). The CDR3 consists of 13 residues. The CDR3 loop is CASRGKSSYEQYF. In nucleotides, the CDR3 is TGTGCCAGTAGGGGCAAGAGCTCCTACGAGCAGTACTTC.

The sample holds one count of this clone. The chain carries TRBV6-4 and TRBJ2-4; 9 positions match TRBD2. Germline CDR1 MRHNA, CDR2 SNTAGT. J gave up 5 bases and V 5 bases, and 1 base lay outside the gene matches. CDR3 length equals 13 residues. The DNA for the CDR3 is TGTGCCAGCAGTAGACTAGCGGAAAACATTCAGTACTTC. Protein: CASSRLAENIQYF.

This rearrangement joins TRBV11-2 to TRBJ1-2; maybe TRBD1 (5 bases). Germline assignment: CDR1 SGHAT and CDR2 FQNNGV. The CDR3 consists of 13 residues. V lost 5 bases, J lost 6 bases, and 13 bases lay in between. The CDR3 DNA follows: TGTGCCAGCAGCCCCCAGCCAGGGAATGGCTACACCTTC. Amino acids: CASSPQPGNGYTF.

The chain carries TRBV29-1 and TRBJ2-3; 11 bases line up with TRBD2. The V gene end was trimmed by 7 bases and the J gene end by 4 bases; junction bases not matched to a gene: 10. Germline-derived CDR1 and CDR2 are SQVTM and ANQGSEA. This CDR3 has 15 amino acids. CDR3 sequence (DNA): TGCAGCGGTGGTCTACTAGCGGGAGTATCAGATACGCAGTATTTT. Its protein product is CSGGLLAGVSDTQYF.